The present T cell receptor (beta chain) was sequenced within a study of CD8 T cells in ankylosing spondylitis (dated by TCRdb to 2017 to 2019). General notes on the study: T cell receptor beta repertoires were profiled in healthy donors and ankylosing spondylitis patients so that disease-linked TCR variants could be found. The full study cohort comprised 20 to 30 ankylosing spondylitis patients and 110 or so healthy donors. Samples of peripheral blood were taken, and for ankylosing spondylitis patients, synovial fluid was collected as well. Broad study findings and their caveats: Some motif variants had previously been reported in the synovial fluid and blood of reactive arthritis patients, which suggests shared mechanisms of disease initiation. The disease-linked clones were reported to be significantly enriched in matched synovial fluid samples from ankylosing spondylitis patients. Blood from ankylosing spondylitis patients appeared to be characterized by a TCR beta motif made up of several highly homologous amino acid variants. A CD8+ phenotype was shown by the disease-linked clones, which were found at relatively low frequencies in peripheral blood.

Trimming at the junction amounts to 2 bases on V and 4 bases on J, and the germline ends lie 9 bases apart. Via the germline V gene (reference sequence), CDR1 is DFQATT and CDR2 SNEGSKA. The CDR3, cysteine through phenylalanine, is 13 amino acids long. The read is trimmed to its CDR3 DNA, 39 bases read in frame from base 1. The count of this clonotype is one. Its antigen remains undetermined. No base quality information exists; no much larger clone differs at one position. A single read counts as weak evidence. The reads were generated on an Illumina HiSeq 2500. Quantitative 5'-RACE with molecular barcodes was used to prepare TCR beta libraries. In the original analysis: Disease-linked TCR variants were identified with a new computational method built on a probabilistic model of VDJ rearrangement. The public sequencing data were trimmed at Q25 with fastp and processed into clonotypes with MiXCR by TCRdb, which kept only in-frame beta chains. Records with the same CDR3 protein are collapsed into one entry carrying the most frequent genes and DNA. These V and J calls rely on TCRdb rather than the paper's analysis. This sample comprises 750,000 to 850,000 distinct CDR3 sequences, about an eighth of them detected only once. The ten largest clonotypes hold approximately 0.5% of the sample.

The receptor comes from a male donor with ankylosing spondylitis. The sequenced sample consisted of blood, either unsorted or a sorted T cell fraction (not recorded which). Rearrangement joined TRBV20-1 to TRBJ2-1; TRBD1 is possibly the D segment (5 matching bases). The nucleotide sequence is given as TGCAGTGCTAGATTAGGACATTACAATGAGCAGTTCTTC. Translated, it reads CSARLGHYNEQFF.